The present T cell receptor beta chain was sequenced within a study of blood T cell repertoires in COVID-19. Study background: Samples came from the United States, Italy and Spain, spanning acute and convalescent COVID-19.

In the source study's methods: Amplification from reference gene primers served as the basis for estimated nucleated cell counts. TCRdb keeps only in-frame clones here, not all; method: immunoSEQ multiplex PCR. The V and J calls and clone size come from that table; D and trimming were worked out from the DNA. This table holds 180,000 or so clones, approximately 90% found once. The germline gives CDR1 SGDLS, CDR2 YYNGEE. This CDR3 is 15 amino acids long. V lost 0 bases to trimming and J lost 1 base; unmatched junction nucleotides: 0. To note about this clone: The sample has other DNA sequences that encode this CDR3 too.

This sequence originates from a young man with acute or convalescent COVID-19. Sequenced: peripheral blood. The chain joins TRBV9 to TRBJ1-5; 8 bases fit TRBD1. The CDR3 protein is CASSVGQGSNQPQHF. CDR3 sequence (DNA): TGTGCCAGCAGCGTAGGACAGGGGAGCAATCAGCCCCAGCATTTT.